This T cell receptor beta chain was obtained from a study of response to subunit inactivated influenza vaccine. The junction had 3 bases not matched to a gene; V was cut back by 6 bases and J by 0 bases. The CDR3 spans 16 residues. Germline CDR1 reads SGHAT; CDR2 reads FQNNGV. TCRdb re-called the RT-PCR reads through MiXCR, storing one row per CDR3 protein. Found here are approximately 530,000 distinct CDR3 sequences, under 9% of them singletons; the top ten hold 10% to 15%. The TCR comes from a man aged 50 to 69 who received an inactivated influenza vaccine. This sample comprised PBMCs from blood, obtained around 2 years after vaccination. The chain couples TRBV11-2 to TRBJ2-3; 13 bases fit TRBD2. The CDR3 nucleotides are TGTGCCAGCAGTCGGACTAGCGGGGGTAGCACAGATACGCAGTATTTT. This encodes CASSRTSGGSTDTQYF.